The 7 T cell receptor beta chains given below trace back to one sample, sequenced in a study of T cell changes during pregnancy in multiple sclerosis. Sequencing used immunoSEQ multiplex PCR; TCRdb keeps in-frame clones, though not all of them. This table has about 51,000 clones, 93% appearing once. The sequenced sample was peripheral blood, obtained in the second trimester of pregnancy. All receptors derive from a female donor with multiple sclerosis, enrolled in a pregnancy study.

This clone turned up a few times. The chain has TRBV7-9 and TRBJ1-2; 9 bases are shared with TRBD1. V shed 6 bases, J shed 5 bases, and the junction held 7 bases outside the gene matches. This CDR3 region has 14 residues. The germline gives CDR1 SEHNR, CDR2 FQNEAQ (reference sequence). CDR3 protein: CASRSAGTGYGYTF. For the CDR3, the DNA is TGTGCCAGCAGGTCAGCCGGGACAGGGTATGGCTACACCTTC.

CDR3 coding DNA: TGCGCCAGCAGCTACCTAGCGGGGGGCTACGAGCAGTACTTC. This encodes CASSYLAGGYEQYF. This sequence joins TRBV4-1 and TRBJ2-7, with 11 bases aligning to TRBD2. Germline V lookup: CDR1 MGHRA, CDR2 YSYEKL. V shed 5 bases and J 3 bases; nucleotides not matched to a gene: 3. The length of the CDR3 is 14 residues.

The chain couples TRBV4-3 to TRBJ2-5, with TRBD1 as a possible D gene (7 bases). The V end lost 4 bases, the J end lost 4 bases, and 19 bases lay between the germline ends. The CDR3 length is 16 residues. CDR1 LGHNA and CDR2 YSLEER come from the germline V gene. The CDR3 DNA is TGCGCCAGCAGCCCGCAGGCTTACAGGGGAGGAGAGACCCAGTACTTC. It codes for CASSPQAYRGGETQYF.

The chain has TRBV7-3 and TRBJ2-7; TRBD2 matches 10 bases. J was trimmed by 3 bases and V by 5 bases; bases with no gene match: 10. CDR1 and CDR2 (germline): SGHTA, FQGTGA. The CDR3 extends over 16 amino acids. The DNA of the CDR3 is TGTGCCAGCAGCCCCGTAGCAGCGGGAGGGGTCTACGAGCAGTACTTC. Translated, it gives CASSPVAAGGVYEQYF.

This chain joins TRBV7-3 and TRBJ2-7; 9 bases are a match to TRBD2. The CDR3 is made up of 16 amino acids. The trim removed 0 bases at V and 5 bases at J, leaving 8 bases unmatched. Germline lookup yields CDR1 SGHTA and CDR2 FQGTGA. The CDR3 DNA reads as TGTGCCAGCAGCTTAACACGCGGGAGGGCCTGTAACGAGCAGTACTTC. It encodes CASSLTRGRACNEQYF.

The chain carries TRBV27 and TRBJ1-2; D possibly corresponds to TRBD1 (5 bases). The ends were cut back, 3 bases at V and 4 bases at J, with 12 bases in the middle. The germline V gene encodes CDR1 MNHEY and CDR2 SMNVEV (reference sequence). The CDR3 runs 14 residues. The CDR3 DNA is TGTGCCAGCAGTTTGGCGGGGGGTCCCTATGGCTACACCTTC. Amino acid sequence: CASSLAGGPYGYTF.

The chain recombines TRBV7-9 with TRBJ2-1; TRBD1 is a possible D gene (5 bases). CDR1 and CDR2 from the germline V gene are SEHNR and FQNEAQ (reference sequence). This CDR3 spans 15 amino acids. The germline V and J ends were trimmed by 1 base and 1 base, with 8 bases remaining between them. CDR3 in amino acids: CASSLVGHSYNEQFF. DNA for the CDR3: TGTGCCAGCAGCTTAGTAGGACATTCCTACAATGAGCAGTTCTTC.